This T cell receptor (beta chain) was found in a study of blood T cell repertoires in COVID-19. Overall study: Samples representing acute and convalescent COVID-19 were sourced from the United States, Italy and Spain. From T cells, B-cell-depleted T cells, or PBMCs came the material, which was cDNA or gDNA.

Enrolled during active infection, Seattle patients were then followed longitudinally. Authors' analysis steps: It was from reference gene primer amplification that nucleated cell counts were estimated. Data came from immunoSEQ multiplex PCR; TCRdb stores just in-frame clones and leaves some out. V, J and clone size reflect that table, while D and trimming were determined from the DNA. The sample has about 210,000 clones; around 80% are singletons. The receptor comes from a woman of 80 years or more with COVID-19, enrolled during active disease. Source material: peripheral blood.

CDR3 amino acids: CASSPGQGAGNTEAFF. As DNA, the CDR3 is TGTGCCAGCAGCCCGGGACAGGGGGCCGGGAACACTGAAGCTTTCTTT. The rearrangement links TRBV5-4 to TRBJ1-1, with 12 bases matching TRBD1. The germline gives CDR1 SGHNT, CDR2 YYREEE (reference sequence). The V gene end was trimmed by 4 bases and the J gene end by 1 base; junction bases not matched to a gene: 5. The CDR3 consists of 16 residues.